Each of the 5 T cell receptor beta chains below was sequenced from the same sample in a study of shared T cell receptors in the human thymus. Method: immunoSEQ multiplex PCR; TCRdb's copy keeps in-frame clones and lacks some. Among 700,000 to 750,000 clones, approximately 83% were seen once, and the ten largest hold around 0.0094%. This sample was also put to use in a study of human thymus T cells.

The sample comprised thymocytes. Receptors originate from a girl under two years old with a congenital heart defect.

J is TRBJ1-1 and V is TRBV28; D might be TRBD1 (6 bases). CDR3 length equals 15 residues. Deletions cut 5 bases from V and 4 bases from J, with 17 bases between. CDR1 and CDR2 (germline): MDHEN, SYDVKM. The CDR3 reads CASSPGGGCGTEAFF. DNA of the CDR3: TGTGCCAGCAGTCCGGGTGGGGGCTGCGGCACTGAAGCTTTCTTT.

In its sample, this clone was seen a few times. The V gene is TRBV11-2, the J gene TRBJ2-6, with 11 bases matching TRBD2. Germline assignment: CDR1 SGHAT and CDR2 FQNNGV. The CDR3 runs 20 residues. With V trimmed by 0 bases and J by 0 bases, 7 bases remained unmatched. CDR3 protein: CASSLEIAGGPSSGANVLTF. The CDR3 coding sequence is TGTGCCAGCAGCTTAGAAATAGCGGGGGGGCCTAGCTCTGGGGCCAACGTCCTGACTTTC.

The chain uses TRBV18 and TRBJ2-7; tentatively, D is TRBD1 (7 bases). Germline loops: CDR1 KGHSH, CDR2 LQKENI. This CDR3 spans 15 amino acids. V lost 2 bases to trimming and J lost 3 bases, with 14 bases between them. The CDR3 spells CASSPAGQGVYEQYF. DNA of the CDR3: TGTGCCAGCTCACCAGCGGGGCAGGGGGTCTACGAGCAGTACTTC.

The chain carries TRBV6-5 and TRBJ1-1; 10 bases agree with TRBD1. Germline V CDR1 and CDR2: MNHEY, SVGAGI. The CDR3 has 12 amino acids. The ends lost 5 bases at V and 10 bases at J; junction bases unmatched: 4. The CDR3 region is CASSGQGELAFF. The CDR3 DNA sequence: TGTGCCAGCAGTGGACAGGGGGAACTAGCTTTCTTT.

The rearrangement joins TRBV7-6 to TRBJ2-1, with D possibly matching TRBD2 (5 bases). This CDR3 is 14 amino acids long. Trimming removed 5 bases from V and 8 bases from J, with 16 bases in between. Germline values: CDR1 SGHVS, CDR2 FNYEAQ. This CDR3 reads CASSVRADGDEQFF. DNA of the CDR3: TGTGCCAGCAGCGTCCGGGCGGACGGGGATGAGCAGTTCTTC.